These 17 T cell receptor beta chains were sequenced from one sample in a study of PD-1 and CTLA-4 blockade in melanoma. Profiled with immunoSEQ multiplex PCR; TCRdb holds only in-frame clones, not every one. The sample has fewer than 20,000 clones, roughly 73% seen once. The material sequenced was CD8+ T cells from peripheral blood, taken before anti-PD-1 treatment. Every receptor here comes from a human donor with melanoma.

The rearrangement joins TRBV4-1 to TRBJ1-2; weak D call: TRBD1 (6 bases). There are 17 residues in the CDR3. The V gene's germline CDR1 is MGHRA and CDR2 YSYEKL. Trimming stripped 2 bases from V and 6 bases from J, with 22 bases between. The CDR3 reads CASSQNSLTGQYNGYTF. The CDR3 DNA reads TGCGCCAGCAGCCAAAATAGCCTGACAGGTCAATACAATGGCTACACCTTC.

The chain combines TRBV28 with TRBJ2-1; tentative D call: TRBD2 (6 bases). The CDR3 extends over 15 amino acids. Germline values: CDR1 MDHEN, CDR2 SYDVKM. Trimming shortened V by 6 bases and J by 4 bases, and 16 bases separated the two germline ends. CDR3 coding DNA: TGTGCCAGCAGCGAAGCGGGTGTCACTTACAATGAGCAGTTCTTC. Translation: CASSEAGVTYNEQFF.

The chain carries TRBV25-1 and TRBJ1-4; D is uncertain. The CDR3 is 14 amino acids. Deletions cut 1 base from V and 4 bases from J, with 7 bases between. Germline V gene sequence: CDR1 MGHDK, CDR2 SYGVNS. The CDR3 DNA is TGTGCCAGCAGTGAATTAGGGAATAATGAAAAACTGTTTTTT. Amino acids: CASSELGNNEKLFF.

The chain is built from TRBV5-5 and TRBJ1-2; D uncertain. CDR1 is SGHKS, CDR2 YYEKEE, per germline (reference sequence). The CDR3 sequence is 14 residues long. The V end was cut by 0 bases, the J end by 4 bases, with 10 bases between. The DNA of the CDR3 is TGTGCCAGCAGCTTGGATACTGGACTCTATGGCTACACCTTC. It specifies CASSLDTGLYGYTF.

The chain joins TRBV5-1 to TRBJ2-2, with 10 bases identical to TRBD1. J was trimmed by 3 bases and V by 5 bases; bases with no gene match: 10. The CDR3 length is 17 residues. CDR1 is SGHRS and CDR2 is YFSETQ in the germline V gene. As DNA, the CDR3 is TGCGCCAGCAGACCCGCCGGGACAGGGGTATACACCGGGGAGCTGTTTTTT. This translates into CASRPAGTGVYTGELFF.

The V call is TRBV19, the J call TRBJ2-5, with TRBD1 identical over 8 bases. V lost 2 bases, J lost 5 bases, and 13 bases stayed unmatched. The germline V gene encodes CDR1 LNHDA and CDR2 SQIVND (reference sequence). The CDR3 has 17 amino acids. The CDR3 region is CASSISIAGGVRETQYF. The CDR3 coding sequence is TGTGCCAGTAGTATAAGTATCGCAGGGGGCGTTAGGGAGACCCAGTACTTC.

This clone came up once. The chain joins TRBV30 to TRBJ1-6; TRBD1 might be the D (5 bases). Trimming removed 6 bases at V and 1 base at J, with 10 bases between. The germline CDR1 and CDR2 sequences are GTSNPN and SVGIG (reference sequence). This CDR3 region has 14 residues. The CDR3 coding sequence is TGTGCCTGCGAGACAGTTTCCTATAATTCACCCCTCCACTTT. It specifies CACETVSYNSPLHF.

The chain links TRBV27 to TRBJ1-2, with 11 bases lining up with TRBD1. The ends lost 5 bases at V and 2 bases at J; junction bases unmatched: 13. The germline CDR1 and CDR2 sequences are MNHEY and SMNVEV (reference sequence). The CDR3 spans 18 residues. The CDR3 sequence is CASSVTGTGGTGNYGYTF. The CDR3 region has the DNA TGTGCCAGCAGTGTTACCGGGACAGGGGGGACAGGGAACTATGGCTACACCTTC.

This chain joins TRBV2 and TRBJ1-1; D call uncertain. Germline V gene sequence: CDR1 SNHLY, CDR2 FYNNEI. V gave up 2 bases and J gave up 4 bases, with 2 bases separating them. The length of the CDR3 is 11 residues. The CDR3 DNA reads as TGTGCCAGCAGTGAACTCACTGAAGCTTTCTTT. Translation gives CASSELTEAFF.

The rearrangement uses TRBV3-1 (or the pseudogene TRBV3-2) and TRBJ1-1, with 7 bases matching TRBD1. V gave up 0 bases and J gave up 1 base; unmatched junction bases: 11. This CDR3 has 18 amino acids. The V gene's germline CDR1 is LGHDT and CDR2 YNNKEL (reference sequence). In DNA, the CDR3 is TGTGCCAGCAGCCAAGATCTGAAAGGGGGCGCGTCGAACACTGAAGCTTTCTTT. It codes for CASSQDLKGGASNTEAFF.

The chain recombines TRBV5-6 with TRBJ1-4, with a tentative D call TRBD1 (5 bases). The V end lost 0 bases, the J end lost 7 bases, and 16 bases lay between the germline ends. The CDR3 has 16 residues. CDR1 is SGHDT, CDR2 YYEEEE, per germline. The CDR3, as DNA: TGTGCCAGCAGCTTGGAAGAAGGGGCATGGAGTGAAAAACTGTTTTTT. It specifies CASSLEEGAWSEKLFF.

By sample share, this clone is medium-sized. J is TRBJ1-2 and V is TRBV5-4; D possibly corresponds to TRBD1 (5 bases). Per the germline V gene, CDR1 is SGHNT and CDR2 is YYREEE (reference sequence). Trimming left V 0 bases short and J 1 base short, with 16 bases between. This CDR3 has 17 amino acids. In DNA, the CDR3 is TGTGCCAGCAGCTTGGGGGCCGGGACGGTCGTTAACTATGGCTACACCTTC. Protein product: CASSLGAGTVVNYGYTF. The whole variable domain, filled in from reference TRBV5-4 and TRBJ1-2, reads ETGVTQSPTHLIKTRGQQVTLRCSSQSGHNTVSWYQQALGQGPQFIFQYYREEENGRGNFPPRFSGLQFPNYSSELNVNALELDDSALYLCASSLGAGTVVNYGYTFGSGTRLTVV.

The chain uses TRBV25-1 and TRBJ1-5; no reliable D call. V dropped 11 bases and J dropped 4 bases, with 3 bases sitting between them. The CDR3 is 9 residues long. Germline assignment: CDR1 MGHDK and CDR2 SYGVNS. In nucleotides, the CDR3 is TGTGCCGGTAATCAGCCCCAGCATTTT. Encoded protein: CAGNQPQHF.

V gene TRBV19 combines with J gene TRBJ2-1; D might be TRBD2 (6 bases). This CDR3 is 15 amino acids long. Germline CDR1 and CDR2: LNHDA and SQIVND (reference sequence). V dropped 3 bases and J dropped 5 bases, with 14 bases sitting between them. The CDR3 spells CASSILAFTDNEQFF. Written as DNA, the CDR3 is TGTGCCAGTAGTATCCTAGCGTTTACCGACAATGAGCAGTTCTTC. Full variable domain (missing parts from reference TRBV19 and TRBJ2-1): DGGITQSPKYLFRKEGQNVTLSCEQNLNHDAMYWYRQDPGQGLRLIYYSQIVNDFQKGDIAEGYSVSREKKESFPLTVTSAQKNPTAFYLCASSILAFTDNEQFFGPGTRLTVL.

V is TRBV6-5 and J is TRBJ1-1; D is unclear. The germline gives CDR1 MNHEY, CDR2 SVGAGI. There are 14 residues in the CDR3. Trimming took off 2 bases at V and 1 base at J, with 8 bases between the two ends. CDR3 in amino acids: CASSYVGKNTEAFF. The CDR3 nucleotides read TGTGCCAGCAGTTACGTGGGTAAGAACACTGAAGCTTTCTTT.

This clone was seen only a few times. The chain employs TRBV6-5 and TRBJ2-2; tentatively, D is TRBD1 (6 bases). Between the trimmed V and J ends, which lost 2 bases and 7 bases, there was a span of 14 bases. Germline V lookup: CDR1 MNHEY, CDR2 SVGAGI. CDR3 length: 15 amino acids. CDR3 bases: TGTGCCAGCAGTTACCGCCGGGACACTAACGGGGAGCTGTTTTTT. This sequence encodes CASSYRRDTNGELFF.

This rearrangement joins TRBV25-1 to TRBJ1-1; D may be TRBD1 (5 bases). This CDR3 comprises 16 residues. Germline values: CDR1 MGHDK, CDR2 SYGVNS. Deletions cut 0 bases from V and 0 bases from J, with 11 bases between. CDR3: CASSEYEGSLNTEAFF. The DNA for the CDR3 is TGTGCCAGCAGTGAATATGAGGGGAGCTTGAACACTGAAGCTTTCTTT.